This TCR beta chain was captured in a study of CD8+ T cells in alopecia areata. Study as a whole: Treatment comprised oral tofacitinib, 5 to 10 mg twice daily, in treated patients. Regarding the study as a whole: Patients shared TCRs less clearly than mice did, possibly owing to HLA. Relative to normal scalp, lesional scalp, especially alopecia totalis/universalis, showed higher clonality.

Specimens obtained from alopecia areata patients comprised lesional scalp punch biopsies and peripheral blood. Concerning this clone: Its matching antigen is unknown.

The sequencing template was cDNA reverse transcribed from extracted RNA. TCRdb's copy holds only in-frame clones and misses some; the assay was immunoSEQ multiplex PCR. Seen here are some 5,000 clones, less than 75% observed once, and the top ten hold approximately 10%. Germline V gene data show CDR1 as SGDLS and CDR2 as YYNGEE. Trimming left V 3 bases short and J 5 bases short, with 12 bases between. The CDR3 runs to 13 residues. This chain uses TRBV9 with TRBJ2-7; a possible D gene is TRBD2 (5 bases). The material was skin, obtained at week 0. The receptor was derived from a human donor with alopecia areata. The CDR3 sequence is CASSAPGVDEQYF. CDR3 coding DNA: TGTGCCAGCAGCGCCCCCGGGGTGGACGAGCAGTACTTC.